This T cell receptor beta chain was documented in a study of T cell repertoires in cytomegalovirus infection. This clonotype was observed a few times. Each CDR3 protein gets one entry after TCRdb re-called the reads with MiXCR. The table has about 150,000 distinct CDR3 sequences, roughly a quarter seen once. This CDR3 has 14 residues. V lost 2 bases, J lost 7 bases, and 14 bases lay in between. Germline CDR1 and CDR2: MDHEN and SYDVKM. The sequencing input was PBMCs. This chain connects TRBV28 to TRBJ1-1; no clear D. This receptor was identified in a human donor in good health (CMV status not recorded). Some clones in this sample may be carry-over from other donors' samples. CDR3 sequence: CASSLRPKDGEAFF. The CDR3 DNA reads TGTGCCAGCAGTTTAAGGCCAAAGGATGGTGAAGCTTTCTTT.